This T cell receptor (beta chain) comes out of a study of shared clonotypes between healthy human individuals. TCRdb keeps only in-frame clones here, not all; method: immunoSEQ multiplex PCR. The data show approximately 2.3 million clones, just over 90% seen once. Turning to this clone: Its target is not known.

The CDR3 runs 14 residues. Germline CDR1 and CDR2: SNHLY and FYNNEI. V lost 3 bases to trimming and J lost 2 bases, with 10 bases between them. Broader study findings: When naive CD4 clonotypes were compared across a few donors, 4% to 6.5% were shared.

Researchers partitioned CD4+ cells into CD45RA+ naive and CD45RA-negative memory subsets. This TCR was recovered from a man between 18 and 35 years old in good health. Some clones in this sample may be carry-over from other donors' samples. J is TRBJ2-5 and V is TRBV2; no clear D. What was sequenced was naive CD4+ T cells from PBMCs. The sample's subset: CD45RA+ positively selected. The CDR3 protein is CASSEIQLQETQYF. The CDR3 coding sequence is TGTGCCAGCAGTGAGATCCAGCTACAAGAGACCCAGTACTTC.